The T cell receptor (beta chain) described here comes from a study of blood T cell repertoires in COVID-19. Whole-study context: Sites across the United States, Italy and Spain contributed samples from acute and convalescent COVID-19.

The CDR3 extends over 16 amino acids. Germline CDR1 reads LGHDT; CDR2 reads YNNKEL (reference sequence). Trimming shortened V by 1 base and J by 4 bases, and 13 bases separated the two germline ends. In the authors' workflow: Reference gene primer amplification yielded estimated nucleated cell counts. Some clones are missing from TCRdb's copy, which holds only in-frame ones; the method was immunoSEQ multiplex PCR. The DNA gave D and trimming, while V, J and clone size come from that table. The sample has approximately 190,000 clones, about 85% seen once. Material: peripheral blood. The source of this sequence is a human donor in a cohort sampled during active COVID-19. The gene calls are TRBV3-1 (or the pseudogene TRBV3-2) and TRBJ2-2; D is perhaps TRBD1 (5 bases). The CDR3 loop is CASSQVLDSLTGELFF. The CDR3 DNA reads TGTGCCAGCAGCCAAGTTCTCGACAGCCTCACCGGGGAGCTGTTTTTT.